Included here is one T cell receptor beta chain sequence, with context. This sample is drawn from a study of blood T cell repertoires in COVID-19. For the study at large: T cells, B-cell-depleted T cells, or PBMCs provided the cDNA or gDNA that served as material.

The method was immunoSEQ multiplex PCR; TCRdb's version includes in-frame clones alone and lacks a portion of them. The sample consists of some 270,000 clones, more than 85% of them appearing once. The CDR3 totals 12 residues. Trimming took off 8 bases at V and 4 bases at J, with 11 bases between the two ends. The germline V gene encodes CDR1 LNHDA and CDR2 SQIVND (reference sequence). Within 2 weeks before study entry, exposed participants met a COVID-19 case. The rearrangement joins TRBV19 to TRBJ1-2; TRBD1 might be the D (6 bases). The TCR sequence derives from a man in his forties or fifties who had been exposed to COVID-19. The sample taken for sequencing was PBMCs or T cells enriched from blood (not recorded which). The CDR3 sequence: CASGGGGYGYTF. CDR3 nucleotides: TGTGCCAGTGGAGGGGGGGGCTATGGCTACACCTTC.